One sample yielded the 27 T cell receptor beta chains listed below, sequenced in a study of blood T cell repertoires in COVID-19. Profiled with immunoSEQ multiplex PCR; TCRdb holds only in-frame clones, not every one. The table shows hundreds of thousands of clones, with approximately 90% occurring only once. Sequences were obtained from peripheral blood. The source of these receptors is a young woman with acute or convalescent COVID-19.

The chain has TRBV5-4 and TRBJ2-5; D possibly corresponds to TRBD1 (6 bases). With 5 bases removed from V and 5 bases from J, the gap between germline ends came to 22 bases. The CDR3 totals 16 residues. Germline V gene lookup returns CDR1 SGHNT and CDR2 YYREEE (reference sequence). CDR3 protein: CASSTPGWGPEETQYF. In nucleotides, the CDR3 is TGTGCCAGCAGTACCCCAGGCTGGGGGCCGGAGGAGACCCAGTACTTC.

On this clone: At the DNA level, this CDR3 is encoded by other sequences in the same sample as well. The chain carries TRBV5-1 and TRBJ2-7; D perhaps matches TRBD1 (5 bases). CDR1 is SGHRS and CDR2 is YFSETQ in the germline V gene. CDR3 size: 13 residues. V lost 3 bases and J lost 2, with 9 bases in between. CDR3 sequence reads: CASSWQGAYEQYF. As DNA, the CDR3 is TGCGCCAGCAGCTGGCAGGGTGCCTACGAGCAGTACTTC. Filled out from reference TRBV5-1 and TRBJ2-7, the complete variable domain reads KAGVTQTPRYLIKTRGQQVTLSCSPISGHRSVSWYQQTPGQGLQFLFEYFSETQRNKGNFPGRFSGRQFSNSRSEMNVSTLELGDSALYLCASSWQGAYEQYFGPGTRLTVT.

The gene calls are TRBV27 and TRBJ1-1, with D tentatively TRBD1 (5 bases). This CDR3 spans 13 amino acids. CDR1 and CDR2 (germline): MNHEY, SMNVEV (reference sequence). Trimming took 4 bases from V and 1 from J, leaving 7 bases between them. The CDR3 loop reads CASSSDRNTEAFF. CDR3 coding DNA: TGTGCCAGCAGTTCCGACAGGAACACTGAAGCTTTCTTT.

This clone was seen just once. The J gene is TRBJ1-2, the V gene TRBV5-1; 9 bases align to TRBD1. The CDR3 contains 14 residues. Trimming cost V 0 bases and J 7 bases; bases outside gene matches: 4. Germline V gene lookup returns CDR1 SGHRS and CDR2 YFSETQ. For the CDR3, the DNA is TGCGCCAGCAGCTTGGACAGGGGGCAGAGTGGCTACACCTTC. Translated: CASSLDRGQSGYTF. The variable domain in full, completed from reference TRBV5-1 and TRBJ1-2, reads KAGVTQTPRYLIKTRGQQVTLSCSPISGHRSVSWYQQTPGQGLQFLFEYFSETQRNKGNFPGRFSGRQFSNSRSEMNVSTLELGDSALYLCASSLDRGQSGYTFGSGTRLTVV.

The chain joins TRBV11-2 to TRBJ2-1; D call uncertain. The CDR3 runs 16 residues. Trimming took off 3 bases at V and 2 bases at J, with 14 bases between the two ends. CDR1 is SGHAT and CDR2 is FQNNGV in the germline V gene. DNA for the CDR3: TGTGCCAGCAGCTTCCCCGGAGAGGTAACCTACAATGAGCAGTTCTTC. The encoded protein is CASSFPGEVTYNEQFF.

V gene TRBV24-1 combines with J gene TRBJ2-3; TRBD2 matches 7 bases. Trimming removed 8 bases from V and 2 bases from J; junction bases left unmatched: 9. Germline CDR1 and CDR2: KGHDR and SFDVKD. The CDR3 has 15 amino acids. This chain's CDR3 is CATNLLANDTDTQYF. Here the CDR3 DNA reads TGTGCCACCAACCTACTAGCGAATGACACAGATACGCAGTATTTT.

There are a few counts of this clone. This chain connects TRBV4-3 to TRBJ2-7; D may be TRBD1 (6 bases). V gave up 0 bases and J gave up 4 bases, with 13 bases separating them. The CDR3 has 15 residues. The germline gives CDR1 LGHNA, CDR2 YSLEER. The CDR3 protein is CASSQDKGGPYEQYF. As DNA, the CDR3 is TGCGCCAGCAGCCAAGATAAAGGGGGACCTTACGAGCAGTACTTC.

The chain recombines TRBV6-5 with TRBJ2-3; tentative D call: TRBD1 (6 bases). The germline V and J ends were trimmed by 8 bases and 2 bases, with 11 bases remaining between them. CDR3 length: 13 residues. Germline CDR1 reads MNHEY; CDR2 reads SVGAGI. CDR3 DNA sequence: TGTGCCAGCCGAGGACAGATCACAGATACGCAGTATTTT. It yields the protein CASRGQITDTQYF.

The chain links TRBV7-8 to TRBJ2-7; TRBD1 matches 7 bases. Germline CDR1 SGHVS, CDR2 FQNEAQ. V shed 3 bases and J 3 bases; nucleotides not matched to a gene: 5. The CDR3 consists of 14 residues. CDR3 sequence reads: CASSLKTGRYEQYF. For the CDR3, the DNA is TGTGCCAGCAGCTTGAAGACAGGGCGCTACGAGCAGTACTTC.

The rearrangement links TRBV5-6 to TRBJ1-1; no clear D. The germline gives CDR1 SGHDT, CDR2 YYEEEE. This CDR3 has 13 amino acids. V lost 3 bases and J 6 bases, leaving 12 bases between the germline ends. The CDR3: CASSSGGSPEAFF. The CDR3 DNA is TGTGCCAGCAGCTCTGGCGGGAGCCCTGAAGCTTTCTTT. The complete variable domain, with remaining parts taken from reference TRBV5-6 and TRBJ1-1, reads DAGVTQSPTHLIKTRGQQVTLRCSPKSGHDTVSWYQQALGQGPQFIFQYYEEEERQRGNFPDRFSGHQFPNYSSELNVNALLLGDSALYLCASSSGGSPEAFFGQGTRLTVV.

This clone was picked up one time. The sample holds other DNA sequences that translate to the same CDR3. The genes are TRBV11-2 and TRBJ1-1, with unresolved D. V lost 0 bases and J 2 bases, leaving 7 bases between the germline ends. CDR3 length: 14 amino acids. Germline CDR1 SGHAT, CDR2 FQNNGV. The CDR3 sequence: CASSLDLGNTEAFF. The CDR3 nucleotides are TGTGCCAGCAGCTTAGATCTAGGTAACACTGAAGCTTTCTTT.

The rearrangement joins TRBV9 to TRBJ1-2; D ambiguous. Germline CDR1 and CDR2: SGDLS and YYNGEE. The V and J ends lost 5 bases and 4 bases respectively, with 15 bases between them. There are 14 residues in the CDR3. DNA of the CDR3: TGTGCCAGCAGTGCACGTGAGATCGGCTATGGCTACACCTTC. Its protein product is CASSAREIGYGYTF.

This clone was seen just once. The chain combines TRBV25-1 with TRBJ1-5; D is possibly TRBD1 (6 bases). CDR1 is MGHDK, CDR2 SYGVNS, per germline. V gave up 7 bases and J gave up 15 bases, with 19 bases separating them. The CDR3 loop spans 12 amino acids. CDR3 in amino acids: CASIPPTGLGHF. The CDR3 DNA reads TGTGCCAGCATCCCGCCCACAGGGCTAGGGCATTTT.

The V and J genes are TRBV5-1 and TRBJ2-7; 9 nucleotides align to TRBD1. Trimming at V came to 2 bases and at J to 3 bases, leaving 9 bases not matched to a gene. Germline V lookup: CDR1 SGHRS, CDR2 YFSETQ. The CDR3 length is 16 residues. The CDR3 DNA reads as TGCGCCAGCAGCTTCGACAGGGGGACTGGCCGCTACGAGCAGTACTTC. Amino acid sequence: CASSFDRGTGRYEQYF.

The rearrangement joins TRBV18 to TRBJ1-1, with D unclear. This CDR3 region has 15 residues. V gave up 3 bases and J gave up 0 bases, with 11 bases separating them. The germline V gene encodes CDR1 KGHSH and CDR2 LQKENI. CDR3 sequence (DNA): TGTGCCAGCTCACCGGAGGTGATTATGAACACTGAAGCTTTCTTT. Translation: CASSPEVIMNTEAFF.

This chain uses TRBV18 with TRBJ2-3; the match to TRBD1 covers 10 bases. V lost 3 bases to trimming and J lost 2 bases; unmatched junction nucleotides: 2. CDR3 length: 15 amino acids. Germline V gene lookup returns CDR1 KGHSH and CDR2 LQKENI. CDR3 in DNA: TGTGCCAGCTCACCGGGACAGGGGCCCACAGATACGCAGTATTTT. Translation: CASSPGQGPTDTQYF.

V and J are TRBV27 and TRBJ2-2; the D gene is possibly TRBD1 (6 bases). The V gene lost 2 bases and the J gene lost 5 bases, with 18 bases spanning the gap. The V gene's germline CDR1 is MNHEY and CDR2 SMNVEV (reference sequence). CDR3 length equals 17 residues. This CDR3 reads CASSLTMTGRETGELFF. CDR3 nucleotide sequence: TGTGCCAGCAGTTTAACTATGACAGGAAGGGAGACCGGGGAGCTGTTTTTT.

V gene TRBV3-1 (or the pseudogene TRBV3-2) combines with J gene TRBJ1-2, with D unresolved. Germline CDR1 reads LGHDT; CDR2 reads YNNKEL (reference sequence). The CDR3 consists of 13 residues. Trimming took 1 base from V and 5 from J, leaving 8 bases between them. The CDR3 is CASSQAEKYGYTF. CDR3 bases: TGTGCCAGCAGCCAAGCCGAGAAATATGGCTACACCTTC.

V gene TRBV10-3 combines with J gene TRBJ2-3; D is unclear. CDR1 ENHRY and CDR2 SYGVKD come from the germline V gene. V lost 6 bases, J lost 4 bases, and 8 bases lay in between. The CDR3 is made up of 12 amino acids. Here the CDR3 DNA reads TGTGCCATCAGCGACCAGGCAGATACGCAGTATTTT. Its protein is CAISDQADTQYF.

The sample holds one count of this clone. This chain joins TRBV9 and TRBJ1-6, with D possibly being TRBD1 (5 bases). CDR1 is SGDLS, CDR2 YYNGEE, per germline. The CDR3 runs to 14 residues. Between the trimmed V and J ends, which lost 4 bases and 7 bases, there was a span of 12 bases. The CDR3 DNA follows: TGTGCCAGCAGCCACGGCGGGGGGAATTCACCCCTCCACTTT. As protein: CASSHGGGNSPLHF.

J is TRBJ1-2 and V is TRBV27, with D possibly matching TRBD1 (5 bases). Germline CDR1 MNHEY, CDR2 SMNVEV (reference sequence). Trimming removed 6 bases at V and 2 bases at J, with 16 bases between. The CDR3 is 15 amino acids. In nucleotides, the CDR3 is TGTGCCAGCAGCCCCCAGGGCACGGTGAACTATGGCTACACCTTC. It specifies CASSPQGTVNYGYTF.

CDR3 in amino acids: CASSPGTGGSGEQYF. CDR3 in DNA: TGTGCCAGCTCACCGGGCACAGGGGGCTCAGGCGAGCAGTACTTC. The chain recombines TRBV18 with TRBJ2-7, with 9 bases that match TRBD1. Germline V gene sequence: CDR1 KGHSH, CDR2 LQKENI. The CDR3 is 15 amino acids. J gave up 6 bases and V 3 bases, and 9 bases lay outside the gene matches.

The gene calls are TRBV7-2 and TRBJ2-1; perhaps TRBD1 as D (5 bases). CDR3 size: 13 residues. With 7 bases removed from V and 12 bases from J, the gap between germline ends came to 19 bases. Germline V CDR1 and CDR2: SGHTA, FQGNSA. CDR3 sequence: CASTKGNSQGQFF. In DNA, the CDR3 is TGTGCCAGCACCAAGGGGAACTCTCAGGGGCAGTTCTTC.

V gene TRBV3-1 (or the pseudogene TRBV3-2) combines with J gene TRBJ2-5, with D tentatively TRBD2 (6 bases). Trimming removed 4 bases from V and 2 bases from J, with 20 bases in between. The V gene's germline CDR1 is LGHDT and CDR2 YNNKEL (reference sequence). The CDR3 contains 17 residues. CDR3: CASSPQGTSTSQETQYF. For the CDR3, the DNA is TGTGCCAGCAGCCCCCAAGGGACTTCCACAAGTCAAGAGACCCAGTACTTC.

The chain is built from TRBV7-2 and TRBJ2-3; a possible D gene is TRBD2 (6 bases). The CDR3 has 16 amino acids. The V gene lost 5 bases and the J gene lost 5 bases, with 20 bases spanning the gap. CDR1 and CDR2 (germline): SGHTA, FQGNSA. This CDR3 reads CASSRKGGVPRDTQYF. Here the CDR3 DNA reads TGTGCCAGCAGCCGGAAGGGCGGGGTCCCGAGAGATACGCAGTATTTT.

The CDR3: CASSMGRNSPLHF. CDR3 DNA: TGTGCCAGTAGTATGGGCAGAAATTCACCCCTCCACTTT. V gene TRBV19 combines with J gene TRBJ1-6; no definite D call. The germline gives CDR1 LNHDA, CDR2 SQIVND (reference sequence). The germline V and J ends were trimmed by 3 bases and 7 bases, with 7 bases remaining between them. CDR3 size: 13 residues.

The rearrangement uses TRBV7-9 and TRBJ2-3; D possibly corresponds to TRBD2 (6 bases). There are 14 residues in the CDR3. Per the germline V gene, CDR1 is SEHNR and CDR2 is FQNEAQ (reference sequence). V was pared by 10 bases and J by 3 bases, with 17 bases between. The CDR3 here is CATDSGKRTDTQYF. The CDR3 DNA sequence: TGTGCCACCGATAGCGGTAAGAGGACAGATACGCAGTATTTT.